This record covers a single TCR beta chain. The antigen remains unidentified. The source of the sample is a study of Ad26.COV2.S vaccination and SARS-CoV-2 variants. Overall study context: The donor was enrolled in the Ad26.COV2.S arm of the COV1001 trial. In the study, Ad26.COV2.S was injected intramuscularly once, or twice 56 days apart.

CDR3 size: 16 residues. V trimming: 5 bases; J trimming: 5 bases; junction bases outside the gene matches: 6. The germline V gene has CDR1 MDHEN and CDR2 SYDVKM. Clones were read by immunoSEQ multiplex PCR, and TCRdb kept only the in-frame ones, dropping some. The sample has about 350,000 clones, 75% to 90% seen once; the top ten hold approximately 12%. Treatment specified: 15 to 20 received Ad26.COV2.S at low or high dose, single or two shots; several received placebo; per-sample allocation not given. Sampling occurred on day 63 after the first vaccine or placebo injection. Whole-study results and caveats: Breadth, reportedly substantial, characterized the spike-specific CD8+ and CD4+ T cell responses after vaccination.

This receptor was obtained from a person aged 18-60 years who received the Ad26.COV2.S COVID-19 vaccine or a placebo. The sequenced sample was peripheral blood, obtained in a trial of Ad26.COV2.S vaccine versus placebo. This chain links TRBV28 with TRBJ2-2; TRBD2 matches at 12 bases. CDR3 region: CASSPGLAGLTGELFF. The CDR3 DNA reads as TGTGCCAGCAGTCCGGGACTAGCGGGCTTAACCGGGGAGCTGTTTTTT.